This T cell receptor (beta chain) was sequenced during a study of cytomegalovirus exposure and HLA in healthy donors. Study observations and caveats: Altogether, some 170 TCR beta chains were recorded as cytomegalovirus-associated. TCR beta sequences reportedly predicted most subjects' HLA-A and HLA-B alleles accurately.

Germline V lookup: CDR1 LGHNA, CDR2 YSLEER. CDR3 length: 15 residues. V lost 1 base to trimming and J lost 4 bases; unmatched junction nucleotides: 7. Concerning this clone: Its antigen is still unknown.

Use of 60 Vbeta and 13 Jbeta primers characterized the PCR. The repertoire was sequenced with immunoSEQ multiplex PCR; TCRdb's copy has only in-frame clones and lacks some. This sample contains about 210,000 clones. The source of this sequence is a woman in her twenties or thirties in good health and CMV-seropositive. The rearrangement links TRBV4-3 to TRBJ2-7; TRBD2 agrees at 7 bases. Material: PBMCs. The CDR3 is CASSQAAGDLYEQYF. The CDR3 bases are TGCGCCAGCAGCCAAGCCGCGGGAGATCTTTACGAGCAGTACTTC.